This T cell receptor beta chain was retrieved from a study of T cell repertoires in ileal Crohn's disease. Study background: Thiopurines (about twelve) or anti-TNF agents (approximately 20) were given postoperatively to about half. At postoperative colonoscopy, neoterminal ileum biopsies were taken as M6.

Details on this clone: Its specificity is unknown.

General study results and limits: Endoscopy was done a median around 6.4 months after surgery.

Germline-derived CDR1 and CDR2 are MNHEY and SMNVEV (reference sequence). The CDR3 has 15 residues. V shed 3 bases and J shed 0 bases, with 8 bases lying between them. Profiling relied on immunoSEQ multiplex PCR, and the TCRdb table lists in-frame clones only, not all of them. The sample carries 55,000 to 65,000 clones, less than 90% recorded once. Stated time point: neoterminal ileum biopsy at postoperative endoscopy, about 6 months after surgery. The receptor's source is an adult with Crohn's disease. Sequences were obtained from ileal tissue. The chain has TRBV27 and TRBJ1-4; unclear D gene. DNA for the CDR3: TGTGCCAGCAGTTTTTGGGGAGCAACTAATGAAAAACTGTTTTTT. This codes for CASSFWGATNEKLFF.